The 15 T cell receptor beta chains below all came from one sample that was sequenced in a study of T cells in Graves' hyperthyroidism and ophthalmopathy. The investigators amplified TCR beta CDR3 regions from RNA transcripts. First-round RT-PCR targeting the TCR CDR3 was performed with the HTBI primer set. TCRdb used MiXCR to reprocess the multiplex PCR reads, holding one entry per CDR3 protein. The sample lists some 500,000 distinct CDR3 sequences, approximately 16% occurring once. Sequenced sample: blood. The receptor set was obtained from a woman in her 30s with Graves' ophthalmopathy.

This clonotype was counted only a few times. The rearrangement uses TRBV5-6 and TRBJ1-2, with a tentative D call TRBD1 (5 bases). The CDR3 is 14 amino acids. V gave up 2 bases and J gave up 7 bases, with 15 bases separating them. Per the germline V gene, CDR1 is SGHDT and CDR2 is YYEEEE. CDR3 amino acids: CASSLTGGDGGYTF. The CDR3 DNA follows: TGTGCCAGCAGCTTAACCGGGGGTGACGGTGGCTACACCTTC.

This clonotype was counted many times. CDR3 nucleotide sequence: TGTGCCAGCAGTGACTCTAGCGGGAGCTACAATGAGCAGTTCTTC. Its protein is CASSDSSGSYNEQFF. The V and J genes are TRBV6-4 and TRBJ2-1; 9 nucleotides align to TRBD2. This CDR3 has 15 residues. V shed 0 bases and J 3 bases; nucleotides not matched to a gene: 0. Germline V gene sequence: CDR1 MRHNA, CDR2 SNTAGT.

The V gene is TRBV5-5, the J gene TRBJ2-7; maybe TRBD1 (5 bases). CDR1 is SGHKS and CDR2 is YYEKEE in the germline V gene (reference sequence). Trimming cost V 0 bases and J 0 bases, with 10 bases left between them. This CDR3 has 15 residues. CDR3: CASSLEGWSSYEQYF. CDR3 nucleotides: TGTGCCAGCAGCTTGGAGGGGTGGAGCTCCTACGAGCAGTACTTC.

This clonotype was picked up many times. CDR3 DNA: TGTGCCAGCCGGACTAGCGGGACGGAGACCCAGTACTTC. Its protein is CASRTSGTETQYF. The chain carries TRBV27 and TRBJ2-5, with 12 bases that match TRBD2. CDR1 is MNHEY and CDR2 is SMNVEV in the germline V gene (reference sequence). The ends lost 8 bases at V and 5 bases at J; junction bases unmatched: 3. This CDR3 spans 13 amino acids.

The chain couples TRBV6-2 or TRBV6-3 to TRBJ1-5, with no clear D. Germline V gene data show CDR1 as MNHEY and CDR2 as SVGEGT. V was shortened by 2 bases and J by 0 bases, with 8 bases between the two germline ends. CDR3 length: 15 amino acids. CDR3 protein: CASSYGGYSNQPQHF. Written as DNA, the CDR3 is TGTGCCAGCAGTTACGGAGGGTATAGCAATCAGCCCCAGCATTTT.

The chain has TRBV20-1 and TRBJ1-1; TRBD1 aligns across 11 bases. J was trimmed by 0 bases and V by 4 bases; bases with no gene match: 10. CDR3 length: 17 residues. CDR1 is DFQATT, CDR2 SNEGSKA, per germline (reference sequence). The CDR3 protein is CSAIPAGTGGMNTEAFF. In nucleotides, the CDR3 is TGCAGTGCTATCCCAGCCGGGACAGGGGGGATGAACACTGAAGCTTTCTTT.

This clonotype was detected many times. The J gene is TRBJ2-7, the V gene TRBV5-1; D is undetermined. The germline CDR1 and CDR2 sequences are SGHRS and YFSETQ. The CDR3 loop spans 16 amino acids. The V and J ends lost 0 bases and 1 base respectively, with 14 bases between them. CDR3 loop: CASSLDPSPRSYEQYF. In DNA, the CDR3 is TGCGCCAGCAGCTTGGATCCGTCCCCAAGGTCCTACGAGCAGTACTTC.

This clonotype was seen at least ten times. V and J are TRBV6-1 and TRBJ2-7, with D perhaps given as TRBD1 or TRBD2 (6 bases each). The germline CDR1 and CDR2 sequences are MNHNS and SASEGT. Trimming removed 5 bases from V and 0 bases from J, with 11 bases in between. The CDR3 contains 14 residues. CDR3 nucleotide sequence: TGTGCCAGCAGTCGCGGGACACTCTCCTACGAGCAGTACTTC. It translates to CASSRGTLSYEQYF.

V usage is TRBV24-1 and J usage is TRBJ2-1; D is uncertain. V lost 1 base to trimming and J lost 0 bases, with 9 bases between them. The CDR3 has 16 amino acids. Germline V gene data show CDR1 as KGHDR and CDR2 as SFDVKD. CDR3 coding DNA: TGTGCCACCAGTGATTTCGGCGATAGCTCCTACAATGAGCAGTTCTTC. It codes for CATSDFGDSSYNEQFF.

This clonotype was observed at least ten times. This chain links TRBV18 with TRBJ2-1; 7 nucleotides line up with TRBD2. The germline gives CDR1 KGHSH, CDR2 LQKENI. This CDR3 spans 15 amino acids. The trim removed 2 bases at V and 0 bases at J, leaving 1 base unmatched. The chain's CDR3 is CASSPGGSSYNEQFF. For the CDR3, the DNA is TGTGCCAGCTCACCAGGCGGGAGCTCCTACAATGAGCAGTTCTTC.

This clonotype was recorded at least ten times. This chain links TRBV2 with TRBJ1-2; D is ambiguous. Looked up from germline, CDR1 is SNHLY and CDR2 is FYNNEI. V was clipped by 5 bases and J by 8 bases, with 12 bases between them. The CDR3 has 12 residues. The CDR3 DNA follows: TGTGCCAGCAGTTTCAGCCGAGAAGGCTACACCTTC. Protein sequence: CASSFSREGYTF.

CDR3 loop: CATQRDRSNTEAFF. The CDR3 DNA is TGTGCCACCCAAAGGGACCGATCGAACACTGAAGCTTTCTTT. The rearrangement joins TRBV6-1 to TRBJ1-1, with a tentative D call TRBD1 (5 bases). V was cut by 10 bases and J by 1 base, with 16 bases left in between. The germline V gene has CDR1 MNHNS and CDR2 SASEGT. This CDR3 contains 14 residues.

The J gene is TRBJ1-4, the V gene TRBV29-1, with TRBD1 matching over 7 bases. V shed 5 bases, J shed 6 bases, and the junction held 15 bases outside the gene matches. Germline CDR1 and CDR2: SQVTM and ANQGSEA. This CDR3 comprises 16 residues. The CDR3 is CSVLKQSPRGDEKLFF. The CDR3 DNA follows: TGCAGCGTTCTAAAGCAATCGCCCAGGGGGGATGAAAAACTGTTTTTT.

Written as DNA, the CDR3 is TGTGCCAGCAACCTCGGCACCTACGAGCAGTACTTC. Protein product: CASNLGTYEQYF. The rearrangement links TRBV7-9 to TRBJ2-7; D ambiguous. V lost 7 bases to trimming and J lost 2 bases, with 9 bases between them. This CDR3 comprises 12 residues. In germline, CDR1 is SEHNR, CDR2 FQNEAQ (reference sequence). Filled out from reference TRBV7-9 and TRBJ2-7, the complete variable domain reads DTGVSQNPRHKITKRGQNVTFRCDPISEHNRLYWYRQTLGQGPEFLTYFQNEAQLEKSRLLSDRFSAERPKGSFSTLEIQRTEQGDSAMYLCASNLGTYEQYFGPGTRLTVT.

This clonotype has only one observation. V usage is TRBV7-2 and J usage is TRBJ2-7, with a tentative D call TRBD2 (6 bases). Germline CDR1 SGHTA, CDR2 FQGNSA. The CDR3 is 15 amino acids. V shed 5 bases and J shed 4 bases, with 18 bases lying between them. CDR3 in amino acids: CASSQDQGGVYEQYF. CDR3 bases: TGTGCCAGCAGCCAAGATCAGGGAGGTGTATACGAGCAGTACTTC.